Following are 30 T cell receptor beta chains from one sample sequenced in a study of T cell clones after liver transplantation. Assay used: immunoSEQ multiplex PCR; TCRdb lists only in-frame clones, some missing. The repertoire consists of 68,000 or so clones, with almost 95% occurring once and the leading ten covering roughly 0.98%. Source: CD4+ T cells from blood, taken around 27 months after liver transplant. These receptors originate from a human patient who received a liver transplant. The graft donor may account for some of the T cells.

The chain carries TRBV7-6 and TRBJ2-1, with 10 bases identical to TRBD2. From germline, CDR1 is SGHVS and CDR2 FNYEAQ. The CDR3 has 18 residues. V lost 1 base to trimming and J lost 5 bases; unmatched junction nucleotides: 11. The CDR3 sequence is CASSLVVPSGRKDNEQFF. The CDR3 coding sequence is TGTGCCAGCAGCTTAGTAGTGCCTAGCGGGAGAAAGGACAATGAGCAGTTCTTC.

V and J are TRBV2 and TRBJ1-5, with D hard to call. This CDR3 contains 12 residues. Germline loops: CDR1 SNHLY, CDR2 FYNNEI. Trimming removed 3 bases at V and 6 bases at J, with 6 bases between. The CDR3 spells CASSDSLQPQHF. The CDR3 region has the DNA TGTGCCAGCAGTGACAGTCTTCAGCCCCAGCATTTT.

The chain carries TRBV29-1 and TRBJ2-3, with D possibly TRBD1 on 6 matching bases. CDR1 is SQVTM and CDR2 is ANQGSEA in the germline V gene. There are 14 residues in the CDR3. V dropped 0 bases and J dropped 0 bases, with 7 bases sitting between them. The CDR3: CSVEDTGSTDTQYF. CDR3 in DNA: TGCAGCGTTGAAGATACAGGGAGCACAGATACGCAGTATTTT.

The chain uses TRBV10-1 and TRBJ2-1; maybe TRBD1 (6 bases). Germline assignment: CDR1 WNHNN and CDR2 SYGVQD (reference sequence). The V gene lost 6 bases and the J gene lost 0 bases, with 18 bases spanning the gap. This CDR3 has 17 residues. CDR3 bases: TGCGCCAGCAGAAAGGACACAGGGAAGAGCTCCTACAATGAGCAGTTCTTC. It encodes CASRKDTGKSSYNEQFF.

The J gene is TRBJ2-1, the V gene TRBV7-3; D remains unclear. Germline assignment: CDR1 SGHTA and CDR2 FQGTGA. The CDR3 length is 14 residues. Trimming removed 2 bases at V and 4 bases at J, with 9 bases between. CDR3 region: CASSLSAMYNEQFF. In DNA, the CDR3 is TGTGCCAGCAGCTTATCGGCTATGTACAATGAGCAGTTCTTC.

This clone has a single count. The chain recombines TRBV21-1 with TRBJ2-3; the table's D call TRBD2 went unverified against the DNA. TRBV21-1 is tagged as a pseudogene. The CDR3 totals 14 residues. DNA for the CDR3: TGTGCCAGCAGCAAAAGGACTAGCGAAGATACGCAGTATTTT. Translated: CASSKRTSEDTQYF.

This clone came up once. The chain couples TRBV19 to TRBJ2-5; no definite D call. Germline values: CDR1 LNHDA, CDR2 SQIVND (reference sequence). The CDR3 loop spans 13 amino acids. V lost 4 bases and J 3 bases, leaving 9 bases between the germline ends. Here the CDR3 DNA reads TGTGCCAGTAGTACCAAGACGAAAGAGACCCAGTACTTC. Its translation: CASSTKTKETQYF.

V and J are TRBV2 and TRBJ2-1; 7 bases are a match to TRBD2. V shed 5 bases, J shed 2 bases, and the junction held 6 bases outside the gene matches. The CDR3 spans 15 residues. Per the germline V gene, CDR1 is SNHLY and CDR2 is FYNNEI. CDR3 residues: CASSSDGGTYNEQFF. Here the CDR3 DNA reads TGTGCCAGCAGTTCCGACGGGGGGACCTACAATGAGCAGTTCTTC. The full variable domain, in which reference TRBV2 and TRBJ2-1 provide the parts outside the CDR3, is EPEVTQTPSHQVTQMGQEVILRCVPISNHLYFYWYRQILGQKVEFLVSFYNNEISEKSEIFDDQFSVERPDGSNFTLKIRSTKLEDSAMYFCASSSDGGTYNEQFFGPGTRLTVL.

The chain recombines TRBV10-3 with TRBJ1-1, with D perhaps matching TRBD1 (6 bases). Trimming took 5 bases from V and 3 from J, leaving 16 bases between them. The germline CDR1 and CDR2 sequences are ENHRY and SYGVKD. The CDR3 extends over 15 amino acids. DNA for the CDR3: TGTGCCATCAGTTTACGGGGGCAGTGGGACACTGAAGCTTTCTTT. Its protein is CAISLRGQWDTEAFF.

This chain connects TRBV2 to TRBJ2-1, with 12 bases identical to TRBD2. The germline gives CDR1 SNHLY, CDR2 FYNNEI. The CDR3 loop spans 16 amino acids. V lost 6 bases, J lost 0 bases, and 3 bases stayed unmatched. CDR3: CASRGLAGSSYNEQFF. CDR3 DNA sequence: TGTGCCAGCAGAGGACTAGCGGGGAGCTCCTACAATGAGCAGTTCTTC.

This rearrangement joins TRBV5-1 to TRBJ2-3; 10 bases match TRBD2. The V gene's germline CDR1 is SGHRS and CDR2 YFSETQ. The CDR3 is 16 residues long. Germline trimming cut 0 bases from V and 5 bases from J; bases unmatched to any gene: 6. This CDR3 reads CASSLDLAGEVDTQYF. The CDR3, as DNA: TGCGCCAGCAGCTTGGATCTAGCGGGAGAAGTAGATACGCAGTATTTT.

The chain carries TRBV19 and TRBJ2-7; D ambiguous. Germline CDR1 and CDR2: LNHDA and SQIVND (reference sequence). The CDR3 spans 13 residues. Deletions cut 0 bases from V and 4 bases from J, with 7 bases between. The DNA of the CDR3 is TGTGCCAGTAGTATAGAGGGCGGATACGAGCAGTACTTC. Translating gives CASSIEGGYEQYF.

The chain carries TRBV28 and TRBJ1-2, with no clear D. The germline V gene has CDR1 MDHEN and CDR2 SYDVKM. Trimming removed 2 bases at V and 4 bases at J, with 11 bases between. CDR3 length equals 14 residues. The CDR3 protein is CASSLTQSFYGYTF. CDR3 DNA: TGTGCCAGCAGTTTAACCCAGAGCTTCTATGGCTACACCTTC.

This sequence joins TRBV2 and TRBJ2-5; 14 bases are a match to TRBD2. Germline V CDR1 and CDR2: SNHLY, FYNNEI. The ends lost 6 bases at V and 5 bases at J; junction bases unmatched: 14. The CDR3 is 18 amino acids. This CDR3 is CASRGYGTSGSRLETQYF. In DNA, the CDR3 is TGTGCCAGCAGGGGATATGGGACTAGCGGGAGTAGGCTGGAGACCCAGTACTTC.

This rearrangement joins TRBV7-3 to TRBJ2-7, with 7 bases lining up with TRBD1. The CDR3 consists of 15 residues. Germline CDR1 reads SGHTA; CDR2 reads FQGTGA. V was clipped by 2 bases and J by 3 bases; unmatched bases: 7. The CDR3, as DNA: TGTGCCAGCAGCTTATTTCCGGGACAGAACTACGAGCAGTACTTC. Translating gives CASSLFPGQNYEQYF.

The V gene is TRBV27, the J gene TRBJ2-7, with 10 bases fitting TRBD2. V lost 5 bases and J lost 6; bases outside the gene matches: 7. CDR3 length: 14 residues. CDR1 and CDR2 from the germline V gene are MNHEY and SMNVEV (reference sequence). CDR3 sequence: CASSPRASGSEQYF. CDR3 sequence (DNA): TGTGCCAGCAGTCCTCGGGCTAGCGGGAGCGAGCAGTACTTC.

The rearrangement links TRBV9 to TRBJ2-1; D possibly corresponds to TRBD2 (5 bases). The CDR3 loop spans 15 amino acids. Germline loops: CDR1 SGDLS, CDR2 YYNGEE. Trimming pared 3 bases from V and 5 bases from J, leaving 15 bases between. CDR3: CASSALDGKNNEQFF. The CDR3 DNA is TGTGCCAGCAGCGCTTTGGACGGGAAAAACAATGAGCAGTTCTTC.

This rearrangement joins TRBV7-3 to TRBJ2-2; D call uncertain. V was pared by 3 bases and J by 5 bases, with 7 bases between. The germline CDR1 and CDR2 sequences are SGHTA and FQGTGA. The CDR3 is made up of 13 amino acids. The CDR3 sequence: CASSFSHTGELFF. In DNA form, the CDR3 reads TGTGCCAGCAGCTTTTCCCATACCGGGGAGCTGTTTTTT.

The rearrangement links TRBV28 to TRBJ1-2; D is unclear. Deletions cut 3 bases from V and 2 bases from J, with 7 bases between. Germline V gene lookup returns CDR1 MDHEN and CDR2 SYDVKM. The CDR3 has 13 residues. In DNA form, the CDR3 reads TGTGCCAGCAGTTTCTCACGGAACTATGGCTACACCTTC. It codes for CASSFSRNYGYTF.

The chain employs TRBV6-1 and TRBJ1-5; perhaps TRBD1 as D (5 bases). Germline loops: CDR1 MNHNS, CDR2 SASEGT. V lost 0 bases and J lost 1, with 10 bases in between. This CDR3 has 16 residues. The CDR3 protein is CASSEAGGKSNQPQHF. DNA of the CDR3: TGTGCCAGCAGTGAAGCGGGGGGTAAGAGCAATCAGCCCCAGCATTTT.

The CDR3 DNA follows: TGTGCCAGCAGCTTAGGTGGCATACTAGGCGGGGAGCTGTTTTTT. This translates into CASSLGGILGGELFF. The chain is built from TRBV11-3 and TRBJ2-2, with a tentative D call TRBD2 (5 bases). CDR1 is SGHNT and CDR2 is YENEEA in the germline V gene. This CDR3 has 15 amino acids. The V end lost 1 base, the J end lost 7 bases, and 13 bases lay between the germline ends.

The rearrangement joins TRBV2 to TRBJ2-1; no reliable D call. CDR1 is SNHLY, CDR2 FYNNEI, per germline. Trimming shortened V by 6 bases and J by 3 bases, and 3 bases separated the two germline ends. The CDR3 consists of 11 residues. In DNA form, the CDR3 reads TGTGCCAGCAGGGGCTACAATGAGCAGTTCTTC. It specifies CASRGYNEQFF.

CDR3 loop: CASSITGGETQYF. The CDR3 region has the DNA TGTGCCAGTAGTATAACCGGGGGAGAGACCCAGTACTTC. This rearrangement joins TRBV19 to TRBJ2-5, with D possibly being TRBD2 (6 bases). Trimming took off 2 bases at V and 4 bases at J, with 8 bases between the two ends. Per the germline V gene, CDR1 is LNHDA and CDR2 is SQIVND (reference sequence). This CDR3 has 13 amino acids.

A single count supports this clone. Here the CDR3 reads CASSESGIPEAFF. CDR3 DNA: TGTGCCAGCAGTGAGTCAGGGATCCCTGAAGCTTTCTTT. This chain links TRBV6-1 with TRBJ1-1, with a tentative D call TRBD1 (5 bases). Trimming took 3 bases from V and 6 from J, leaving 11 bases between them. This CDR3 region has 13 residues. Germline V gene lookup returns CDR1 MNHNS and CDR2 SASEGT.

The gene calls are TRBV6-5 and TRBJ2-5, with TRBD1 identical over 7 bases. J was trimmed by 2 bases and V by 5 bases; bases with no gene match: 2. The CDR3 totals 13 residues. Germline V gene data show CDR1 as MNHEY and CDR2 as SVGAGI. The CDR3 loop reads CASSRQGQETQYF. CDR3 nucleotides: TGTGCCAGCAGTCGACAGGGACAAGAGACCCAGTACTTC.

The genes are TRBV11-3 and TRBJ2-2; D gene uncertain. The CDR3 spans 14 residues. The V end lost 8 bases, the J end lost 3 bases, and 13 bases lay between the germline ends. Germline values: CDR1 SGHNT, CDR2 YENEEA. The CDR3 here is CASLRAADTGELFF. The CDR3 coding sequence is TGTGCCAGCTTACGGGCTGCGGACACCGGGGAGCTGTTTTTT.

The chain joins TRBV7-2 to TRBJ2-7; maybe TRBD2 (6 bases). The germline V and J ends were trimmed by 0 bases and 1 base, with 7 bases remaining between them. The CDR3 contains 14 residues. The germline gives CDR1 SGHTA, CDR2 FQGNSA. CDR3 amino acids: CASSLASGSYEQYF. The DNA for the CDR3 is TGTGCCAGCAGCTTAGCGAGCGGGTCCTACGAGCAGTACTTC.

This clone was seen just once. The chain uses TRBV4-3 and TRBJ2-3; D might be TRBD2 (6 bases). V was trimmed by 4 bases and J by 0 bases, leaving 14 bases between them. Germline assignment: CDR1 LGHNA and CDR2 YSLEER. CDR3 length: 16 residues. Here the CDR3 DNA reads TGCGCCAGCAGCCTTGCCTCTAGCGTGAGCACAGATACGCAGTATTTT. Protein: CASSLASSVSTDTQYF.

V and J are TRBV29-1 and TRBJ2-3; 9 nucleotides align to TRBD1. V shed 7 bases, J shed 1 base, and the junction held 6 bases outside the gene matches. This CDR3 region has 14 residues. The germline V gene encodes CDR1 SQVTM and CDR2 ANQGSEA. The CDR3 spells CSGIGDRGTDTQYF. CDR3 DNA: TGCAGCGGTATAGGGGACAGGGGCACAGATACGCAGTATTTT.

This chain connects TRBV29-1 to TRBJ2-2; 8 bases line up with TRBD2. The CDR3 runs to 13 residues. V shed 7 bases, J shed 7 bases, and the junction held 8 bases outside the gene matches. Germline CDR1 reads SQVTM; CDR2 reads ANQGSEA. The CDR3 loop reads CSALSGRIGELFF. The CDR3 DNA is TGCAGCGCCCTAAGCGGGAGAATCGGGGAGCTGTTTTTT.